A selection of T cell receptor beta chains follows, all from one sample in a study of T cell repertoires in cytomegalovirus infection. TCRdb passed the reads through MiXCR, listing each CDR3 protein once. The sample lists about 150,000 distinct CDR3 sequences, under 20% occurring once. Sequencing input: CD8+ T cells from PBMCs. The receptors originated from a human donor in good health (CMV status not recorded). Some clones in this sample may be carry-over from other donors' samples. CDR3s include the opening cysteine and the closing phenylalanine or tryptophan. The order of the fields is D gene, V gene, clone size, J gene, CDR3 protein, CDR3 DNA. D genes are given only for firm matches. Clone size appears in some rows only: once, few, many, or a class for an expanded clone.

>-|TRBV29-1|-|TRBJ2-1
CSVEDGVGLGSYNEQFF
TGCAGCGTTGAAGATGGTGTGGGGCTAGGGTCCTACAATGAGCAGTTCTTC
>-|TRBV14|few|TRBJ2-7
CASSQGGYEQYF
TGTGCCAGCAGCCAAGGCGGCTACGAGCAGTACTTC
>TRBD2|TRBV27|-|TRBJ2-1
CASSARLAGGFRRNEQFF
TGTGCCAGCAGTGCGCGACTAGCGGGAGGGTTTCGCCGCAATGAGCAGTTCTTC
>-|TRBV27|-|TRBJ2-1
CASTAGPTNEQFF
TGTGCCAGCACCGCGGGGCCTACAAATGAGCAGTTCTTC
>-|TRBV6-2/TRBV6-3|few|TRBJ1-1
CASSFTPGGTEAFF
TGTGCCAGCAGTTTCACCCCTGGGGGGACTGAAGCTTTCTTT
>-|TRBV29-1|few|TRBJ1-1
CSVEDLLEAFF
TGCAGCGTTGAAGATCTGCTGGAAGCTTTCTTT
>-|TRBV5-6|-|TRBJ2-2
CASSFNWRVNTGELFF
TGTGCCAGCAGCTTCAACTGGCGGGTCAACACCGGGGAGCTGTTTTTT
>TRBD2|TRBV7-9|-|TRBJ2-1
CASSLRSGGHNEQFF
TGTGCCAGCAGCCTAAGGAGCGGGGGTCACAATGAGCAGTTCTTC
>-|TRBV4-1|few|TRBJ1-2
CASSQHSGTKDDSGYTF
TGCGCCAGCAGCCAACACTCCGGGACCAAGGATGATTCTGGCTACACCTTC
>-|TRBV6-6|-|TRBJ2-5
CASSYSLPGRGSETQYF
TGTGCCAGCAGTTACTCGCTGCCAGGGAGAGGTTCGGAGACCCAGTACTTC
>-|TRBV12-3/TRBV12-4|few|TRBJ2-1
CASSLGSRSEFF
TGTGCCAGCAGTTTAGGCAGTCGAAGCGAGTTCTTC
>-|TRBV7-9|-|TRBJ1-1
CASREGGMNTEAFF
TGTGCCAGCCGCGAGGGGGGGATGAACACTGAAGCTTTCTTT
>TRBD1|TRBV7-9|few|TRBJ1-1
CASSSPFDRANTEAFF
TGTGCCAGCAGCTCCCCCTTTGACAGGGCGAACACTGAAGCTTTCTTT
>-|TRBV11-3|-|TRBJ1-1
CASSLEFGDEAFF
TGTGCCAGCAGCTTAGAATTTGGGGATGAAGCTTTCTTT
>-|TRBV14|-|TRBJ2-7
CASSQLQGPDSYEQYF
TGTGCCAGCAGCCAATTGCAGGGTCCCGACTCCTACGAGCAGTACTTC
>TRBD1|TRBV28|-|TRBJ2-7
CAIRQGFLYEQYF
TGTGCCATCCGACAGGGATTCCTCTACGAGCAGTACTTC
>-|TRBV28|-|TRBJ1-1
CASITTTYTEAFF
TGTGCCAGCATCACCACTACGTACACTGAAGCTTTCTTT
>-|TRBV19|-|TRBJ2-1
CASSTRDGLHIGQFF
TGTGCCAGTAGTACCCGGGACGGCCTCCACATCGGGCAGTTCTTC
>-|TRBV7-8|few|TRBJ2-5
CASSLLGGRVGETQYF
TGTGCCAGCAGCTTACTCGGGGGAAGGGTGGGAGAGACCCAGTACTTC
>-|TRBV11-1|-|TRBJ2-1
CASSRDGPSYNEQFF
TGTGCCAGCAGCAGAGACGGACCCTCCTACAATGAGCAGTTCTTC
>TRBD2|TRBV7-2|-|TRBJ2-1
CASSYPGLGANEQFF
TGTGCCAGCAGCTATCCGGGACTAGGAGCCAATGAGCAGTTCTTC
>-|TRBV4-1|-|TRBJ2-7
CASSQDGDKGSYEQYF
TGCGCCAGCAGCCAAGATGGGGACAAGGGGTCCTACGAGCAGTACTTC
>-|TRBV27|-|TRBJ2-2
CASSVGVGELFF
TGTGCCAGCAGTGTAGGGGTCGGGGAGCTGTTTTTT
>TRBD2|TRBV29-1|-|TRBJ2-5
CSVYYLGLESYQETQYF
TGCAGCGTTTACTATCTGGGACTAGAGTCTTACCAAGAGACCCAGTACTTC
>-|TRBV7-8|-|TRBJ1-2
CASSFKRPSHKDQLKPKDGYTF
TGTGCCAGCAGCTTTAAGCGACCCTCACATAAGGACCAGTTAAAACCTAAAGATGGCTACACCTTC
>TRBD2|TRBV6-6|many|TRBJ2-1
CASSSPTSGTGYSYNEQFF
TGTGCCAGCAGTTCCCCGACTAGCGGGACGGGATACTCCTACAATGAGCAGTTCTTC
>-|TRBV20-1|-|TRBJ1-1
CSARDIRDGNTEAFF
TGCAGTGCTAGAGATATAAGAGATGGGAACACTGAAGCTTTCTTT
>-|TRBV12-3/TRBV12-4|-|TRBJ2-7
CASSTTVSTSYEQYF
TGTGCCAGCAGTACGACAGTATCCACCTCCTACGAGCAGTACTTC